These T cell receptor beta chains were read from a single sample in a study of T-cell reconstitution after alpha-beta-depleted transplantation in children. Via MiXCR, TCRdb re-called the PCR reads, giving one row per CDR3 protein. The table lists approximately 190,000 distinct CDR3 sequences, approximately 6% of them singletons. The sequenced sample was PBMCs, obtained before TCRalphabeta/CD19-depleted stem cell transplant. The receptor set was obtained from a girl under three years old with combined immunodeficiency, due to receive a stem cell transplant. The CDR3 runs from the conserved cysteine through the conserved F or W. The order of the fields is clone size, J gene, D gene, V gene, CDR3 DNA, CDR3 protein. A D gene is named only where the DNA matches it firmly. Expanded clones are given a class, and other clones once, few, many or no size at all.

NA TRBJ2-3 NA TRBV28 TGTGCCAGCAGCTCAGGAAAAGCGGGTAGGGGCACAGATACGCAGTATTTT CASSSGKAGRGTDTQYF
many TRBJ2-7 TRBD1 TRBV29-1 TGCAGCGTTGAAATCGGGACAGCTACTAGCTACGAGCAGTACTTC CSVEIGTATSYEQYF
once TRBJ1-3 TRBD1 TRBV7-8 TGTGCCAGCAGTATTGACAGGGCCTCTGGAAACACCATATATTTT CASSIDRASGNTIYF
many TRBJ2-1 TRBD2 TRBV13 TGTGCCAGCAGCTTAATTGGGACTAGCTACAATGAGCAGTTCTTC CASSLIGTSYNEQFF
many TRBJ1-1 NA TRBV20-1 TGCAGTGCCCTTGGTCGGGTCACTGAAGCTTTCTTT CSALGRVTEAFF
NA TRBJ2-5 TRBD2 TRBV3-1 TGTGCCAGCAGAAAAAGCGGGGAAGAGACCCAGTACTTC CASRKSGEETQYF
NA TRBJ1-2 NA TRBV6-5 TGTGCCAGCAGTTACGCCCAGACAAGAAACTATGGCTACACCTTC CASSYAQTRNYGYTF
few TRBJ2-5 TRBD1 TRBV15 TGTGCCACCGAAGCCGCACCTATCGACAGGGAAGAGACCCAGTACTTC CATEAAPIDREETQYF
many TRBJ2-7 TRBD2 TRBV11-2 TGTGCCAGCAGCTTACAACTCCGTCGGACTAGCTTAAAGGAAGAGCAGTACTTC CASSLQLRRTSLKEEQYF
many TRBJ2-1 NA TRBV4-2 TGTGCCAGCAGCCAAGTTATCGGGGGGCCAACTGAGCAGTTCTTC CASSQVIGGPTEQFF
many TRBJ2-2 NA TRBV3-1 TGTGCCAGCAGCCCAGGACTACTGAACACCGGGGAGCTGTTTTTT CASSPGLLNTGELFF
many TRBJ1-4 NA TRBV6-9 TGTGCCAGCCCCCAGGAAAAACTGTTTTTT CASPQEKLFF
many TRBJ2-5 TRBD2 TRBV28 TGTGCCAGCAGTTTAGGCGGGAGGATGGAGACCCAGTACTTC CASSLGGRMETQYF
many TRBJ2-2 TRBD2 TRBV4-3 TGCGCCAGCAGCCCCCATCCCAGCGGGAGGTGGGACACCGGGGAGCTGTTTTTT CASSPHPSGRWDTGELFF
few TRBJ2-5 TRBD1 TRBV4-2 TGTGCCAGCAGCTCCCGAAGGGCAGGGGGCCAAGAGACCCAGTACTTC CASSSRRAGGQETQYF
many TRBJ2-2 TRBD1 TRBV12-3/TRBV12-4 TGTGCCAGTGGACAGGGATCGAACACCGGGGAGCTGTTTTTT CASGQGSNTGELFF
many TRBJ2-2 NA TRBV20-1 TGCAGTGCTAGGCTTCCAAGGTCCGGGGGTGGCGGGGAGCTGTTTTTT CSARLPRSGGGGELFF
many TRBJ2-2 NA TRBV7-8 TGTGCCAGCAGCTCTCGCATAGGTCCCGGGGAGCTGTTTTTT CASSSRIGPGELFF
many TRBJ1-5 TRBD1 TRBV7-6 TGTGCCAGCAGCCCATCTTACCGGGACAGGGGGTACCAGCCCCAGCATTTT CASSPSYRDRGYQPQHF
many TRBJ2-4 TRBD1 TRBV15 TGTGCCACCAGCAGGGGCCGGGACAGGGAGTACTTC CATSRGRDREYF
few TRBJ2-5 NA TRBV5-1 TGCGCCAGCAGCTTGGCCCGGGGGCCGCAAGAGACCCAGTACTTC CASSLARGPQETQYF
many TRBJ2-3 TRBD1 TRBV29-1 TGCAGCGTTGCCAGGGACAGTATCACAGATACGCAGTATTTT CSVARDSITDTQYF
many TRBJ2-3 NA TRBV7-3 TGTGCCAGCAGCTTAAGTGCTGACTTCGGTACGCAGTATTTT CASSLSADFGTQYF
many TRBJ2-4 TRBD1 TRBV12-3/TRBV12-4 TGTGCCAGCAGTAACCGGACAGGGCCGGGGGCCAAAAACATTCAGTACTTC CASSNRTGPGAKNIQYF
few TRBJ2-5 NA TRBV29-1 TGCAGCGTGGACCCGTTTGTCGGGACCCAGAAGACCCAGTACTTC CSVDPFVGTQKTQYF
many TRBJ1-5 NA TRBV2 TGTGCCAGCAGTGATTCGGGGAGCAATAGCAATCAGCCCCAGCATTTT CASSDSGSNSNQPQHF
NA TRBJ2-7 TRBD1 TRBV4-1 TGCGCCAGCAACCCGACAGGGCACTCCTACGAGCAGTACTTC CASNPTGHSYEQYF
few TRBJ2-3 NA TRBV12-3/TRBV12-4 TGTGCCAGCAGCCCCCTATCAGATACGCAGTATTTT CASSPLSDTQYF
NA TRBJ2-5 NA TRBV25-1 TGTGCCAGCAGTGAATGGGGGCAGGGGCAAGAGACCCAGTACTTC CASSEWGQGQETQYF
many TRBJ2-7 TRBD2 TRBV25-1 TGTGCCAGCAGTGAATCAGGAGAGCGGGGCTACGAGCAGTACTTC CASSESGERGYEQYF
many TRBJ2-3 TRBD2 TRBV3-1 TGTGCCAGCAGCCACCCCTTGACTAGCGGGAGTTCAGATACGCAGTATTTT CASSHPLTSGSSDTQYF
many TRBJ2-1 TRBD2 TRBV5-1 TGCGCCAGCACCCTAGGGACTAGCGGGAACGCCCGGTCCTACAATGAGCAGTTCTTC CASTLGTSGNARSYNEQFF
many TRBJ2-3 NA TRBV11-2 TGTGCCAGCAGCCAATGGGTACGGGGGCGATTCACAGATACGCAGTATTTT CASSQWVRGRFTDTQYF
NA TRBJ2-2 NA TRBV29-1 TGCAGCGTTGGAAGACAGACCGGGGAGCTGTTTTTT CSVGRQTGELFF
many TRBJ1-1 NA TRBV5-1 TGCGCCAGCAGCCCCGGACCGAACACTGAAGCTTTCTTT CASSPGPNTEAFF
many TRBJ2-3 TRBD1 TRBV10-3 TGTGCCATCAGTGATCCCGGACAGGGGTATCGCACAGATACGCAGTATTTT CAISDPGQGYRTDTQYF
many TRBJ2-3 TRBD2 TRBV20-1 TGCAGTGCCCCGAAGGGACTAGCGGGAGCCAGCACAGATACGCAGTATTTT CSAPKGLAGASTDTQYF
many TRBJ2-1 NA TRBV7-9 TGTGCCAGCAGCCTAAGTGGGGGGAATGAGCAGTTCTTC CASSLSGGNEQFF
many TRBJ1-4 NA TRBV15 TGTGCCACCAGCAGAACCACCCGGAGGGCAGGGTCTCGGGAAAAACTGTTTTTT CATSRTTRRAGSREKLFF
many TRBJ1-1 NA TRBV28 TGTGCCAGCAGTTTACCCCTCCTCCCCGGCACTGAAGCTTTCTTT CASSLPLLPGTEAFF
many TRBJ2-7 NA TRBV20-1 TGCAGTGCTAGAGATGGACAGCGCCCCGCTATCTACGAGCAGTACTTC CSARDGQRPAIYEQYF
many TRBJ1-1 NA TRBV7-6 TGTGCCAGCAGCTTAGGAGGCAGGGTCGGCACTGAAGCTTTCTTT CASSLGGRVGTEAFF
many TRBJ2-7 NA TRBV25-1 TGTGCCAGCAGCACCGGGCTCGGGAGCTCCTACGAGCAGTACTTC CASSTGLGSSYEQYF
many TRBJ2-1 NA TRBV7-6 TGTGCCAGCAGTTTTGGCAATGAGCAGTTCTTC CASSFGNEQFF
many TRBJ2-7 NA TRBV15 TGTGCCACCAGCATGCCCTGGCGACTCGCTAAGAGCGAGCAGTACTTC CATSMPWRLAKSEQYF
many TRBJ2-7 NA TRBV20-1 TGCAGTGCTCCGAGGGTCTTCACGGTCAACTACGAGCAGTACTTC CSAPRVFTVNYEQYF
NA TRBJ2-7 TRBD1 TRBV12-3/TRBV12-4 TGTGCCAGCAGTTCCACTTCGGGACAGGGTTCCTACGAGCAGTACTTC CASSSTSGQGSYEQYF
many TRBJ2-2 NA TRBV13 TGTGCCAGCAGCTTAGGCCGTTGGGGGGAGCTGTTTTTT CASSLGRWGELFF
few TRBJ1-1 TRBD1 TRBV4-1 TGCGCCAGCAGCCAACTACAGGGGTCCACTGAAGCTTTCTTT CASSQLQGSTEAFF
NA TRBJ2-7 TRBD1 TRBV7-6 TGTGCCAGCAGCCTCCTGACAGGGAAGGACGAGCAGTACTTC CASSLLTGKDEQYF
many TRBJ2-3 TRBD2 TRBV20-1 TGCAGTGCAACTCGGACTAGAGCAGATACGCAGTATTTT CSATRTRADTQYF
few TRBJ1-2 NA TRBV3-1 TGTGCCAGCAGCCAATTCGACCCGCCGTCTAACTATGGCTACACCTTC CASSQFDPPSNYGYTF
many TRBJ2-1 NA TRBV6-2/TRBV6-3 TGTGCCAGCAGTCAGAATGAGCAGTTCTTC CASSQNEQFF
many TRBJ1-6 NA TRBV4-3 TGCGCCAGCAGCCAAGAAATCTGGAGCTCCTATAATTCACCCCTCCACTTT CASSQEIWSSYNSPLHF
many TRBJ2-1 NA TRBV29-1 TGCAGCTCATTAGGACTCTACAATGAGCAGTTCTTC CSSLGLYNEQFF
many TRBJ1-1 NA TRBV14 TGTGCCAGCAGTCCAAAGCAGGCCCTGAACACTGAAGCTTTCTTT CASSPKQALNTEAFF
many TRBJ1-1 NA TRBV20-1 TGCAGTGCTATTTCAGGGAAGGGCACTGAAGCTTTCTTT CSAISGKGTEAFF
few TRBJ2-2 NA TRBV7-9 TGTGCCAGCACCTTTACCGGGGAGCTGTTTTTT CASTFTGELFF
many TRBJ2-5 NA TRBV29-1 TGCAGCGTTGAAGATAGGGCAGGGTGGAGAGAGACCCAGTACTTC CSVEDRAGWRETQYF